This entry lists 26 T cell receptor beta chains sequenced from one sample in a study of blood T cell repertoires in COVID-19. Sequenced by immunoSEQ multiplex PCR; TCRdb stores in-frame clones only, minus some. The data contain about 220,000 clones, 80% of them singletons. Source material: peripheral blood. These TCRs come from a human donor in a cohort sampled during active COVID-19.

The V gene is TRBV28, the J gene TRBJ2-7; 8 bases are a match to TRBD1. CDR3 length: 14 residues. The germline gives CDR1 MDHEN, CDR2 SYDVKM. Unmatched junction bases numbered 12, after V lost 8 bases and J lost 6 bases. CDR3 amino acids: CASYTQGAVVEQYF. The DNA for the CDR3 is TGTGCCAGCTATACCCAGGGGGCTGTTGTCGAGCAGTACTTC. Full variable domain (missing parts from reference TRBV28 and TRBJ2-7): DVKVTQSSRYLVKRTGEKVFLECVQDMDHENMFWYRQDPGLGLRLIYFSYDVKMKEKGDIPEGYSVSREKKERFSLILESASTNQTSMYLCASYTQGAVVEQYFGPGTRLTVT.

The chain joins TRBV24-1 to TRBJ1-1, with 8 bases matching TRBD1. Germline CDR1 KGHDR, CDR2 SFDVKD. V was clipped by 10 bases and J by 6 bases; unmatched bases: 6. CDR3 length: 12 amino acids. The CDR3 coding sequence is TGTGCCACGAGTACAGGGGGATCTGAAGCTTTCTTT. Translation: CATSTGGSEAFF.

The chain has TRBV9 and TRBJ2-3; 7 bases match TRBD2. The CDR3 spans 18 residues. Germline trimming cut 3 bases from V and 2 bases from J; bases unmatched to any gene: 15. The V gene's germline CDR1 is SGDLS and CDR2 YYNGEE. CDR3 sequence reads: CASSALAAPTFSTDTQYF. The CDR3 DNA reads as TGTGCCAGCAGCGCCCTAGCGGCTCCCACATTCTCCACAGATACGCAGTATTTT.

The chain is built from TRBV3-1 (or the pseudogene TRBV3-2) and TRBJ2-7, with a possible D match to TRBD2 (7 bases). The length of the CDR3 is 16 residues. Germline V gene data show CDR1 as LGHDT and CDR2 as YNNKEL (reference sequence). V lost 4 bases, J lost 0 bases, and 16 bases lay in between. CDR3 in amino acids: CASSPLGGGGSYEQYF. DNA of the CDR3: TGTGCCAGCAGCCCCCTAGGGGGAGGGGGCTCCTACGAGCAGTACTTC.

The rearrangement uses TRBV7-2 and TRBJ2-2; TRBD1 matches at 7 bases. The CDR3 sequence is 14 residues long. Germline V gene sequence: CDR1 SGHTA, CDR2 FQGNSA. The V and J ends lost 3 bases and 3 bases, in that order; junction bases with no gene match: 1. CDR3: CASSLQGDTGELFF. CDR3 DNA sequence: TGTGCCAGCAGCTTGCAGGGGGACACCGGGGAGCTGTTTTTT.

CDR3 DNA: TGTGCCAGCAGCACCTACGAGCAGTACTTC. It codes for CASSTYEQYF. V and J are TRBV2 and TRBJ2-7; no definite D call. Between the trimmed V and J ends, which lost 6 bases and 2 bases, there was a span of 2 bases. CDR1 and CDR2 (germline): SNHLY, FYNNEI. CDR3 length equals 10 residues. Full variable domain (outside the CDR3, taken from reference TRBV2 and TRBJ2-7): EPEVTQTPSHQVTQMGQEVILRCVPISNHLYFYWYRQILGQKVEFLVSFYNNEISEKSEIFDDQFSVERPDGSNFTLKIRSTKLEDSAMYFCASSTYEQYFGPGTRLTVT.

The chain links TRBV6-1 to TRBJ1-5; tentatively, D is TRBD1 (6 bases). The CDR3 has 15 residues. Trimming removed 3 bases at V and 2 bases at J, with 11 bases between. The germline CDR1 and CDR2 sequences are MNHNS and SASEGT. The CDR3 DNA reads TGTGCCAGCAGTGAGAACAGGGAAGGCAATCAGCCCCAGCATTTT. Residues: CASSENREGNQPQHF.

This sequence joins TRBV11-2 and TRBJ2-5; 16 nucleotides match TRBD2. This CDR3 contains 19 residues. The J segment lost 4 bases and the V segment lost 5 bases, leaving 13 bases of the junction unmatched. The germline V gene has CDR1 SGHAT and CDR2 FQNNGV. The CDR3, as DNA: TGTGCCAGCAGCCCCAGACCGGGACTAGCGGGGGGGCGTGGAGAGACCCAGTACTTC. It codes for CASSPRPGLAGGRGETQYF.

This clone was seen more than once but under ten times. The V and J genes are TRBV3-1 (or the pseudogene TRBV3-2) and TRBJ1-2, with TRBD1 matching 7 bases. CDR3 length equals 15 residues. Per germline, CDR1 LGHDT and CDR2 YNNKEL (reference sequence). J gave up 8 bases and V 0 bases, and 9 bases lay outside the gene matches. CDR3 nucleotides: TGTGCCAGCAGCCAAGACGGGACAGATCCTAGGGGCTACACCTTC. It encodes CASSQDGTDPRGYTF.

V gene TRBV19 combines with J gene TRBJ2-3, with TRBD2 identical over 7 bases. Germline V gene data show CDR1 as LNHDA and CDR2 as SQIVND (reference sequence). The J segment lost 2 bases and the V segment lost 3 bases, leaving 8 bases of the junction unmatched. The CDR3 extends over 16 amino acids. The CDR3 is CASSMRDAGDTDTQYF. CDR3 nucleotide sequence: TGTGCCAGTAGTATGAGGGATGCGGGGGACACAGATACGCAGTATTTT.

This clone was seen a few times. V and J are TRBV6-5 and TRBJ2-7; weak D call: TRBD1 (5 bases). The V end was cut by 2 bases, the J end by 5 bases, with 10 bases between. The CDR3 length is 13 residues. Germline V gives CDR1 MNHEY, CDR2 SVGAGI. The CDR3 sequence is CASSYGATDEQYF. The CDR3 DNA is TGTGCCAGCAGTTACGGGGCAACAGACGAGCAGTACTTC.

This chain links TRBV28 with TRBJ2-2; 11 bases align to TRBD1. Per the germline V gene, CDR1 is MDHEN and CDR2 is SYDVKM. CDR3 size: 13 residues. V was clipped by 11 bases and J by 4 bases; unmatched bases: 3. The CDR3 region is CAGGTGGTGELFF. CDR3 sequence (DNA): TGTGCCGGAGGGACAGGGGGCACCGGGGAGCTGTTTTTT.

The J gene is TRBJ1-2, the V gene TRBV19; 8 nucleotides line up with TRBD1. The CDR3 is 16 amino acids. V shed 6 bases, J shed 8 bases, and the junction held 17 bases outside the gene matches. Germline loops: CDR1 LNHDA, CDR2 SQIVND (reference sequence). The CDR3 nucleotides are TGTGCCAGTAGGCCTTTCGGCGGACAGGGAAGGGCAGGCTACACCTTC. Its protein is CASRPFGGQGRAGYTF.

This sequence joins TRBV3-1 (or the pseudogene TRBV3-2) and TRBJ2-3; 7 nucleotides align to TRBD2. The germline gives CDR1 LGHDT, CDR2 YNNKEL (reference sequence). The CDR3 contains 16 residues. After removal of 3 bases from V and 2 bases from J, the junction contained 8 bases not matched to a gene. The CDR3 nucleotides are TGTGCCAGCAGCCAGAGCTCCGGGACTATCACAGATACGCAGTATTTT. Its translation: CASSQSSGTITDTQYF.

This sequence joins TRBV7-2 and TRBJ1-5; D perhaps matches TRBD1 (5 bases). The CDR3 contains 15 residues. The germline CDR1 and CDR2 sequences are SGHTA and FQGNSA. The V end was cut by 1 base, the J end by 1 base, with 8 bases between. The CDR3 protein is CASSLGRGSNQPQHF. For the CDR3, the DNA is TGTGCCAGCAGCTTAGGTCGGGGGAGCAATCAGCCCCAGCATTTT.

V is TRBV7-3 and J is TRBJ2-7; D is possibly TRBD2 (6 bases). The germline V and J ends were trimmed by 3 bases and 4 bases, with 16 bases remaining between them. The CDR3 is 15 residues long. Germline CDR1 reads SGHTA; CDR2 reads FQGTGA. The CDR3 region has the DNA TGTGCCAGCAGCTTCCATGGGGACTCACCATACGAGCAGTACTTC. Translating gives CASSFHGDSPYEQYF.

The rearrangement uses TRBV28 and TRBJ1-2, with 12 bases matching TRBD1. This CDR3 is built from 15 residues. V lost 5 bases, J lost 8 bases, and 9 bases stayed unmatched. The germline gives CDR1 MDHEN, CDR2 SYDVKM. The CDR3 DNA follows: TGTGCCAGCAGTCCGGCGGGACAGGGGGCTGGAGGCTACACCTTC. It translates to CASSPAGQGAGGYTF.

This clone was counted a single time. V is TRBV5-1 and J is TRBJ2-1, with D possibly being TRBD2 (6 bases). The germline V gene encodes CDR1 SGHRS and CDR2 YFSETQ. V was clipped by 4 bases and J by 0 bases, with 14 bases between them. The CDR3 covers 16 residues. CDR3 amino acids: CASSHGGSSSYNEQFF. CDR3 coding DNA: TGCGCCAGCAGCCACGGGGGATCGAGCTCCTACAATGAGCAGTTCTTC. Complete variable domain (other parts from reference TRBV5-1 and TRBJ2-1): KAGVTQTPRYLIKTRGQQVTLSCSPISGHRSVSWYQQTPGQGLQFLFEYFSETQRNKGNFPGRFSGRQFSNSRSEMNVSTLELGDSALYLCASSHGGSSSYNEQFFGPGTRLTVL.

V usage is TRBV19 and J usage is TRBJ2-1, with 14 nucleotides matching TRBD2. Germline lookup yields CDR1 LNHDA and CDR2 SQIVND (reference sequence). The CDR3 contains 16 residues. Trimming took 7 bases from V and 6 from J; bases not matched to a gene: 8. CDR3 coding DNA: TGTGCCAGTAATTCTCGGACTAGCGGGGGGATCAATGAGCAGTTCTTC. Residues: CASNSRTSGGINEQFF.

The rearrangement links TRBV5-4 to TRBJ1-2, with a weak D call TRBD1 (6 bases). Trimming shortened V by 0 bases and J by 8 bases, and 14 bases separated the two germline ends. There are 14 residues in the CDR3. Germline lookup yields CDR1 SGHNT and CDR2 YYREEE (reference sequence). The CDR3 DNA reads as TGTGCCAGCAGCTTGGACAGGGAGGGTTACGGCTACACCTTC. It yields the protein CASSLDREGYGYTF.

The chain links TRBV12-3 or TRBV12-4 to TRBJ2-5; 8 positions match TRBD1. V gave up 6 bases and J gave up 5 bases; unmatched junction bases: 5. The CDR3 has 13 residues. This chain's CDR3 is CASSSDRGETQYF. The DNA of the CDR3 is TGTGCCAGCAGCTCTGACAGGGGTGAGACCCAGTACTTC.

The chain has TRBV7-2 and TRBJ1-1; D ambiguous. The germline V gene encodes CDR1 SGHTA and CDR2 FQGNSA. This CDR3 region has 14 residues. Trimming cost V 3 bases and J 0 bases, with 8 bases left between them. The CDR3 protein is CASSFLQLNTEAFF. Written as DNA, the CDR3 is TGTGCCAGCAGCTTCCTACAGTTGAACACTGAAGCTTTCTTT.

This clone showed up just a few times. In the same sample, other DNA sequences code for this CDR3. CDR3 sequence (DNA): TGTGCCAGCAGTGATAGACAGGGGGGGCACAATGAGCAGTTCTTC. The encoded protein is CASSDRQGGHNEQFF. The rearrangement uses TRBV6-1 and TRBJ2-1; TRBD1 aligns across 9 bases. The CDR3 has 15 amino acids. CDR1 and CDR2 from the germline V gene are MNHNS and SASEGT. V trimming: 3 bases; J trimming: 5 bases; junction bases outside the gene matches: 5.

This clone was detected only once. In the same sample, other DNA sequences code for this CDR3. This sequence joins TRBV7-2 and TRBJ2-7, with 8 nucleotides matching TRBD2. CDR3 length: 14 residues. The J segment lost 0 bases and the V segment lost 2 bases, leaving 0 bases of the junction unmatched. Germline lookup yields CDR1 SGHTA and CDR2 FQGNSA. The chain's CDR3 is CASSLTSGSYEQYF. CDR3 DNA: TGTGCCAGCAGCTTAACTAGCGGCTCCTACGAGCAGTACTTC.

This clone showed up just once. V and J are TRBV5-6 and TRBJ2-7; TRBD1 is a possible D gene (6 bases). The CDR3 consists of 13 residues. Germline V gene data show CDR1 as SGHDT and CDR2 as YYEEEE. The V end was cut by 4 bases, the J end by 0 bases, with 8 bases between. CDR3 sequence reads: CASSRDNSYEQYF. The CDR3 DNA is TGTGCCAGCAGCCGGGACAACTCCTACGAGCAGTACTTC.

CDR3 residues: CASSLSVAEFYEQYF. CDR3 in DNA: TGTGCCAGCAGTTTATCTGTGGCGGAATTCTACGAGCAGTACTTC. The rearrangement joins TRBV27 to TRBJ2-7; D unresolved. V dropped 0 bases and J dropped 3 bases, with 12 bases sitting between them. The length of the CDR3 is 15 residues. CDR1 is MNHEY and CDR2 is SMNVEV in the germline V gene (reference sequence).